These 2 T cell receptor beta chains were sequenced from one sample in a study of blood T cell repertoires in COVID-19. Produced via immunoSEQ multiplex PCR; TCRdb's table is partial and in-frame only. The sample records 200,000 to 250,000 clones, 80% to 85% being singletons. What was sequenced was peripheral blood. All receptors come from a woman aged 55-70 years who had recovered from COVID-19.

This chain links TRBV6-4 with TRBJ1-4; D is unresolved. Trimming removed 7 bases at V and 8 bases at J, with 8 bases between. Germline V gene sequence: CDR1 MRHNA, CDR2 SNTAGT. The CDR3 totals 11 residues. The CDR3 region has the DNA TGTGCCAGCATACTCAGGGAAAAACTGTTTTTT. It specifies CASILREKLFF.

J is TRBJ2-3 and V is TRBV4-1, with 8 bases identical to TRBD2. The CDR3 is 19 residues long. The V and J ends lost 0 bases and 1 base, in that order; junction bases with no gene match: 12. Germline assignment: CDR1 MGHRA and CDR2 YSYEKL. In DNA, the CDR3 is TGCGCCAGCAGCCAAGATTATCACCGGGGTAGCGGGGGCACAGATACGCAGTATTTT. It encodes CASSQDYHRGSGGTDTQYF.